What follows describes a single T cell receptor beta chain. Germline V gene data show CDR1 as SGHRS and CDR2 as YFSETQ. V lost 0 bases and J 4 bases, leaving 15 bases between the germline ends. This CDR3 comprises 16 residues. Profiled with immunoSEQ multiplex PCR; TCRdb holds only in-frame clones, not every one. The data contain roughly 300,000 clones, 65% to 90% of them singletons. These data come from a study of blood T cell repertoires in COVID-19. Study-level information: The cDNA or gDNA used as material had been derived from T cells, B-cell-depleted T cells, or PBMCs.

The chain has TRBV5-1 and TRBJ2-3; D is unresolved. The sequence derives from a woman aged 40 to 50 with acute COVID-19. Sequencing input: PBMCs or T cells enriched from blood (not recorded which). This CDR3 is CASSLGALVRPDTQYF. CDR3 DNA: TGCGCCAGCAGCTTGGGTGCGCTAGTTCGGCCAGATACGCAGTATTTT.